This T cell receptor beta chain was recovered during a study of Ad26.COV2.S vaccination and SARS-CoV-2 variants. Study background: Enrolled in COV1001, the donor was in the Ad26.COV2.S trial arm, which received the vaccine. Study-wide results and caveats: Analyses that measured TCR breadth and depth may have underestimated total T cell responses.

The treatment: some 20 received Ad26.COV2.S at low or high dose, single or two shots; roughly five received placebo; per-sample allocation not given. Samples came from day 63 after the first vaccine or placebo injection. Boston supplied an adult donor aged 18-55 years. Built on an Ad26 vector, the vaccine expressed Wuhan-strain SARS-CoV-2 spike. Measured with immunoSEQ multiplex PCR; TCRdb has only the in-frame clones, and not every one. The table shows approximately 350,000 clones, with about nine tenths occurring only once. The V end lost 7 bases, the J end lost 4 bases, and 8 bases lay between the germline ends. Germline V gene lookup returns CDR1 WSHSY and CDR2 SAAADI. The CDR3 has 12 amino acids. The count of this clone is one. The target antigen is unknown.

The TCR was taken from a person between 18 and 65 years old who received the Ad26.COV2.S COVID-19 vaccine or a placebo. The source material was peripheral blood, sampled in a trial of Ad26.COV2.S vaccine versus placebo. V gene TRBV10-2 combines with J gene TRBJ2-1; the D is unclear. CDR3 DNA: TGCGCCAGCATGGAAATATACAATGAGCAGTTCTTC. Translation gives CASMEIYNEQFF.